A selection of T cell receptor beta chains follows, all from one sample in a study of blood T cell repertoires in COVID-19. Generated by immunoSEQ multiplex PCR, the TCRdb table keeps only in-frame clones and is missing some. The data show about 220,000 clones, about 79% seen once. The sequenced sample was PBMCs or T cells enriched from blood (not recorded which). These receptors originate from a middle-aged woman with acute COVID-19. The CDR3 runs from the conserved cysteine through the conserved F or W. A D gene is named only where the DNA matches it firmly. Clone size is given for some rows only: seen once, a few or many times, or a class if the clone is expanded.

j_call,d_call,clone_size,v_call,cdr3_nt,cdr3_aa
TRBJ1-3,TRBD1,-,TRBV6-1,TGTGCCAGCACTCACCGGGACAGCTCTGGAAACACCATATATTTT,CASTHRDSSGNTIYF
TRBJ2-5,-,-,TRBV5-1,TGCGCCAGCAGCTTGGGGCTCCAATTGGAGACCCAGTACTTC,CASSLGLQLETQYF
TRBJ1-1,-,-,TRBV11-2,TGTGCCAGCAGCTTAGGTCCCCAGGGAAGGGCTTTCTTT,CASSLGPQGRAFF
TRBJ1-1,-,few,TRBV18,TGTGCCAGCTCACCTCAGAACACTGAAGCTTTCTTT,CASSPQNTEAFF
TRBJ2-7,TRBD1,-,TRBV4-1,TGCGCCAGCAGCCAAGCCCTGACAGGGGGCTACGAGCAGTACTTC,CASSQALTGGYEQYF
TRBJ1-6,-,-,TRBV18,TGTGCCAGCTCACCGACGGGTCGGGGTTCACCCCTCCACTTT,CASSPTGRGSPLHF
TRBJ2-3,-,-,TRBV5-1,TGCGCCAGCAGCTTGGGACGGGAAACAGATACGCAGTATTTT,CASSLGRETDTQYF
TRBJ2-2,-,-,TRBV7-3,TGTGCCAGCAGCTACTCGAATTCTGGGGAGCTGTTTTTT,CASSYSNSGELFF
TRBJ2-1,TRBD2,-,TRBV24-1,TGTGCCACCAGTGGCACTGTCAGCGGGGGGAGCTCCTACAATGAGCAGTTCTTC,CATSGTVSGGSSYNEQFF
TRBJ2-2,-,many,TRBV29-1,TGCAGCGTTGCGGACTCGTGGACCGGGGAGCTGTTTTTT,CSVADSWTGELFF
TRBJ1-2,-,-,TRBV6-5,TGTGCCAGCAGTTACTCTCCGGGGGTGGGGACCTATGGCTACACCTTC,CASSYSPGVGTYGYTF
TRBJ1-6,-,-,TRBV6-5,TGTGCCAGCAGCCCGGGTGGGGGCGATTCACCCCTCCACTTT,CASSPGGGDSPLHF
TRBJ1-2,-,-,TRBV29-1,TGCAGCGTTCTAAGGAGGGGTTATGGCTACACCTTC,CSVLRRGYGYTF
TRBJ2-7,TRBD2,-,TRBV6-1,TGTGCCAGCAGTGACGGACTAGCGGGGGACCACTCCTACGAGCAGTACTTC,CASSDGLAGDHSYEQYF
TRBJ2-3,-,-,TRBV27,TGTGCCAGCAGTTTCGGGTTTATAGATACGCAGTATTTT,CASSFGFIDTQYF
TRBJ1-1,-,-,TRBV14,TGTGCCAGCAGCCATCCGTTAGAAATGAGGGCTTTCTTT,CASSHPLEMRAFF
TRBJ2-5,TRBD1,-,TRBV30,TGTGCCTTGAGACAGGGGGCCGTAGAGACCCAGTACTTC,CALRQGAVETQYF
TRBJ1-3,-,-,TRBV28,TGTGCCAGCAGTTTATGGTGGACTGGGGGGAGCTCTGGAAACACCATATATTTT,CASSLWWTGGSSGNTIYF
TRBJ1-6,TRBD1,-,TRBV5-4,TGTGCCAGCAGCAGAGGACAGGGGACCTCACCCCTCCACTTT,CASSRGQGTSPLHF
TRBJ2-7,-,once,TRBV5-6,TGTGCCAGCAGCTTGGCCACCGGGGAGGCCTACGAGCAGTACTTC,CASSLATGEAYEQYF
TRBJ2-7,TRBD2,-,TRBV9,TGTGCCAGCAGCCACCCCGGGACTAGCGGGAGTTACTTC,CASSHPGTSGSYF
TRBJ2-5,-,-,TRBV7-6,TGTGCCAGCAGCTCGCCCGGGGGAGAGACCCAGTACTTC,CASSSPGGETQYF
TRBJ1-1,-,-,TRBV19,TGTGCCAGTACCCCCCAGGGTTATGGCGCTTTCTTT,CASTPQGYGAFF
TRBJ2-2,TRBD2,-,TRBV30,TGTGCCTGGAGTCGGACTAGCGGGAGATGGACCGGGGAGCTGTTTTTT,CAWSRTSGRWTGELFF
TRBJ2-3,-,-,TRBV7-6,TGTGCCAGCAGCTTAGGGGTTGGTCTAGCCTACACAGATACGCAGTATTTT,CASSLGVGLAYTDTQYF
TRBJ1-5,-,once,TRBV4-2,TGTGCCAGCAGCAAGTCCCGCACAGGGATAAGCAATCAGCCCCAGCATTTT,CASSKSRTGISNQPQHF
TRBJ1-5,-,-,TRBV4-1,TGCGCCAGCAGCAGGGCAGGGGTTCCGGATCAGCCCCAGCATTTT,CASSRAGVPDQPQHF
TRBJ2-5,-,-,TRBV5-1,TGCGCCAGCAGCTTACAGGGAATGAGCGAGACCCAGTACTTC,CASSLQGMSETQYF
TRBJ1-2,-,-,TRBV7-8,TGTGCCAGCAGCCCAACGGGGGGAGGGGGATATGGCTACACCTTC,CASSPTGGGGYGYTF
TRBJ2-2,-,-,TRBV19,TGTGCCAGTAGAGGGGTCGTCACCGGGGAGCTGTTTTTT,CASRGVVTGELFF
TRBJ2-3,-,-,TRBV19,TGTGCCAGTAGTCGAGGGCTCCGTGCAGATACGCAGTATTTT,CASSRGLRADTQYF
TRBJ1-6,TRBD1,once,TRBV5-1,TGCGCCAGCAGCTCCGACCGAGAGGGGGCAGGGAATTCACCCCTCCACTTT,CASSSDREGAGNSPLHF
TRBJ1-1,TRBD1,-,TRBV14,TGTGCCAGCAGCCGAGACAGGGGTTTTGGCACTGAAGCTTTCTTT,CASSRDRGFGTEAFF
TRBJ2-2,-,-,TRBV5-1,TGCGCCAGCAGCTTGGACCGTCCGGGGACCGGGGAGCTGTTTTTT,CASSLDRPGTGELFF
TRBJ1-4,-,-,TRBV10-3,TGTGCCATCATGAGGGAGGAAGGGGAAAAACTGTTTTTT,CAIMREEGEKLFF
TRBJ2-1,-,-,TRBV9,TGTGCCAGCAGCGCCGCCCCCAGCGCCTACAATGAGCAGTTCTTC,CASSAAPSAYNEQFF
TRBJ1-3,TRBD1,-,TRBV10-3,TGTGCCATCAGTGAGGACAGGGTTGGAAACACCATATATTTT,CAISEDRVGNTIYF
TRBJ1-2,TRBD1,-,TRBV7-6,TGTGCCAGCAGCCCCTACCTTGGACAGGGTGGGGATGGCTACACCTTC,CASSPYLGQGGDGYTF
TRBJ2-5,TRBD2,-,TRBV7-8,TGTGCCAGCAGCCCGACGGGACTAGCGGTACACTTC,CASSPTGLAVHF
TRBJ2-7,TRBD2,-,TRBV19,TGTGCCAGTAGTTCGGGACTAGCCTCCTACGAGCAGTACTTC,CASSSGLASYEQYF
TRBJ2-1,-,-,TRBV29-1,TGCAGCGTTCGACTGGTAGGGGGTAGTGAGCAGTTCTTC,CSVRLVGGSEQFF
TRBJ1-1,TRBD1,-,TRBV28,TGTGCCAGCAGTACAGGGGGCTATCCTGAAGCTTTCTTT,CASSTGGYPEAFF
TRBJ2-1,-,-,TRBV6-6,TGTGCCAGCAGTCCCCCGTCAGGGACCTACAATGAGCAGTTCTTC,CASSPPSGTYNEQFF
TRBJ1-6,TRBD1,-,TRBV5-6,TGTGCCAGCAGCTTCCGACAGGGGAATTCACCCCTCCACTTT,CASSFRQGNSPLHF
TRBJ2-7,TRBD1,-,TRBV7-2,TGTGCCAGCAGCTCCGACAGGGGAGTAACGAGCGAGCAGTACTTC,CASSSDRGVTSEQYF
TRBJ1-1,-,-,TRBV10-3,TGTGCCATCAGTGAAGCCCCGAACACTGAAGCTTTCTTT,CAISEAPNTEAFF
TRBJ2-5,-,-,TRBV19,TGTGCCAGTAGTATCAGTAGGGGGCAAGAGACCCAGTACTTC,CASSISRGQETQYF
TRBJ1-2,-,-,TRBV11-2,TGTGCCAGCAGCCCCTCAGGGGCGAACTATGGCTACACCTTC,CASSPSGANYGYTF
TRBJ1-2,-,once,TRBV7-6,TGTGCCAGCAGCTATGACGTGGGCGGGTACTATGGCTACACCTTC,CASSYDVGGYYGYTF
TRBJ1-1,-,-,TRBV6-5,TGTGCCAGCAGTCCCCCGGGCAGGGTGTTTACTGAAGCTTTCTTT,CASSPPGRVFTEAFF
TRBJ2-7,-,once,TRBV11-2,TGTGCCAGCAGCTTAGATCCGGAGCATGTCGGCTACGAGCAGTACTTC,CASSLDPEHVGYEQYF
TRBJ2-4,-,-,TRBV6-1,TGTGCCAGCAGTGAGAGAGGCAGGGTTAACATTCAGTACTTC,CASSERGRVNIQYF
TRBJ2-3,-,once,TRBV7-9,TGTGCCAGCAGCTTACTTACGTCCGGGGCAGATACGCAGTATTTT,CASSLLTSGADTQYF
TRBJ1-5,-,-,TRBV3-1/TRBV3-2,TGTGCCAGCAGCCAAGGGGCGACCCAGCCCCAGCATTTT,CASSQGATQPQHF
TRBJ2-6,TRBD1,-,TRBV25-1,TGTGCCAGCAGTCAACAGGGGAGTGGTGGGGCCAACGTCCTGACTTTC,CASSQQGSGGANVLTF
TRBJ1-2,-,-,TRBV14,TGTGCCAGCAGCCAAGATTCGACGGGAACCTATGGCTACACCTTC,CASSQDSTGTYGYTF
TRBJ2-1,-,-,TRBV7-9,TGTGCCAGCAGCGAGACGAGCGGAACCTACAATGAGCAGTTCTTC,CASSETSGTYNEQFF
TRBJ1-4,-,-,TRBV4-3,TGCGCCAGCAGCCGGCGGATGACAACTAATGAAAAACTGTTTTTT,CASSRRMTTNEKLFF
TRBJ1-4,-,few,TRBV7-3,TGTGCCAGCAGCTTAAGTCCGCCGGGGAGGAATGAAAAACTGTTTTTT,CASSLSPPGRNEKLFF